The 5 T cell receptor beta chains given below trace back to one sample, sequenced in a study of long-term antiretroviral therapy in people with HIV. At survey level, the immunoSEQ assay was run in its v3.0 version. Sequenced by immunoSEQ multiplex PCR; TCRdb stores in-frame clones only, minus some. This table has around 20,000 clones, 65% to 85% appearing once. Material: unsorted PBMCs, obtained 0.6 years after starting antiretroviral therapy. The receptors come from a woman younger than 35 with HIV.

CDR3 nucleotides: TGTGCCAGCAGTTCCGGGGGCTATGGCTACACCTTC. Its protein product is CASSSGGYGYTF. The chain joins TRBV28 to TRBJ1-2; D possibly corresponds to TRBD1 (5 bases). CDR1 is MDHEN, CDR2 SYDVKM, per germline. Trimming removed 4 bases at V and 4 bases at J, with 7 bases between. The CDR3 runs to 12 residues.

The chain couples TRBV18 to TRBJ1-5, with 9 positions matching TRBD1. CDR1 is KGHSH, CDR2 LQKENI, per germline. V was clipped by 4 bases and J by 4 bases; unmatched bases: 5. CDR3 length: 15 residues. This chain's CDR3 is CASSQPGQGNQPQHF. The CDR3 bases are TGTGCCAGCTCACAACCCGGACAGGGGAATCAGCCCCAGCATTTT.

The chain has TRBV27 and TRBJ1-1; possibly TRBD1 for D (5 bases). Germline V gene lookup returns CDR1 MNHEY and CDR2 SMNVEV (reference sequence). Trimming took off 2 bases at V and 4 bases at J, with 14 bases between the two ends. The CDR3 spans 15 residues. DNA of the CDR3: TGTGCCAGCAGTTTAGGTTCACCAGGGAGCACTGAAGCTTTCTTT. It translates to CASSLGSPGSTEAFF.

The V and J genes are TRBV6-9 and TRBJ1-5; D perhaps matches TRBD1 (5 bases). Trimming pared 6 bases from V and 7 bases from J, leaving 22 bases between. CDR1 MNHGY and CDR2 SVAAGI come from the germline V gene. The CDR3 loop spans 16 amino acids. CDR3 amino acids: CASRFPGGGMDQPQHF. The CDR3 DNA is TGTGCCAGCAGATTTCCAGGCGGGGGGATGGACCAGCCCCAGCATTTT.

Only a few counts were recorded for this clone. This chain connects TRBV5-4 to TRBJ2-1, with D uncertain. CDR1 and CDR2 (germline): SGHNT, YYREEE (reference sequence). V lost 4 bases to trimming and J lost 5 bases, with 10 bases between them. The CDR3 is 13 residues long. CDR3 nucleotides: TGTGCCAGCAGCAACACAATAGACAATGAGCAGTTCTTC. This sequence encodes CASSNTIDNEQFF.